The rows below give T cell receptor beta chains drawn from one sample of a study of graft-versus-host responses after intestinal transplantation. The table came from immunoSEQ multiplex PCR; TCRdb's copy has only in-frame clones and leaves some out. This sample yields 80,000 to 100,000 clones, of which about nine tenths are seen a single time; over 0.15% belongs to the top ten. Their specific antigens are unknown. The starting material was unstimulated CD4+ T cells sorted from spleen or lymph node cells, obtained before transplant. The source is a human donor who was the organ donor for an intestinal transplant. Both conserved end residues are part of each CDR3. The D gene is left open where the match is weak. Size values are once, few and many counts, or a class for expanded clones, and some rows have none.

j_call,d_call,v_call,clone_size,cdr3_nt,cdr3_aa
TRBJ2-7,TRBD1,TRBV27,-,TGTGCCAGCAGCGTTAAGACGGGACAGGGTGTCCACGAGCAGTACTTC,CASSVKTGQGVHEQYF
TRBJ1-1,-,TRBV30,few,TGTGCCTGGAGACAGAGTGAAGCTTTCTTT,CAWRQSEAFF
TRBJ2-7,TRBD1,TRBV18,-,TGTGCCAGCTCGGACAGGGTAGGGAACGAGCAGTACTTC,CASSDRVGNEQYF
TRBJ2-7,-,TRBV29-1,-,TGCAGCGTCGGGGAGTGGGAATACGAGCAGTACTTC,CSVGEWEYEQYF
TRBJ1-3,-,TRBV4-3,-,TGCGCCAGCAGCCAAGTACCGGGCAGGGTGGGAAACACCATATATTTT,CASSQVPGRVGNTIYF
TRBJ2-2,-,TRBV5-4,-,TGTGCCAGCAGCTTGGCCACACGGGGGAACACCGGGGAGCTGTTTTTT,CASSLATRGNTGELFF
TRBJ2-7,TRBD2,TRBV18,-,TGTGCCAGCTCACCACCGCCTAGCGGGGGGGCTCTCGTCGACGAGCAGTACTTC,CASSPPPSGGALVDEQYF
TRBJ1-2,-,TRBV2,-,TGTGCCAGCAGGTTGACAGCCGACTATGGCTACACCTTC,CASRLTADYGYTF
TRBJ1-2,-,TRBV5-1,once,TGCGCCAGCAGCTCCGGACAGTTAGATAACTATGGCTACACCTTC,CASSSGQLDNYGYTF
TRBJ1-4,TRBD1,TRBV18,-,TGTGCCAGCTCACTCCGACAGGGGGAGACGGAAAAACTGTTTTTT,CASSLRQGETEKLFF
TRBJ2-5,-,TRBV18,-,TGTGCCAGCTCACCACAGGGGATGCAGACCCAGTACTTC,CASSPQGMQTQYF
TRBJ2-3,-,TRBV5-1,-,TGCGCCAGCAGCTTGACTGAACTAGATACGCAGTATTTT,CASSLTELDTQYF
TRBJ2-2,TRBD2,TRBV11-2,-,TGTGCCAGCAGCTTGACTAGCGGGGTAGCCGGGGAGCTGTTTTTT,CASSLTSGVAGELFF
TRBJ2-7,TRBD1,TRBV5-1,-,TGCGCCAGCAGCTTCGCGACAGGGGGTTTCCTTTACGAGCAGTACTTC,CASSFATGGFLYEQYF
TRBJ1-2,TRBD1,TRBV19,-,TGTGCCAGTAGTATGGGGACAGGGGCTGGCTACACCTTC,CASSMGTGAGYTF
TRBJ2-7,TRBD1,TRBV5-1,-,TGCGCCACCCCGGGACAGGAGCCCTACGAGCAGTACTTC,CATPGQEPYEQYF
TRBJ2-1,TRBD2,TRBV2,-,TGTGCCAGCTTAGCGGGGTCGTACAATGAGCAGTTCTTC,CASLAGSYNEQFF
TRBJ2-4,-,TRBV4-2,-,TGTGCCAGCAGCCCGCGGGACAGAGCTCTAGCCAAAAACATTCAGTACTTC,CASSPRDRALAKNIQYF
TRBJ2-3,-,TRBV5-1,-,TGCGCCAGCAGCTCGGGGGTTAGCACAGATACGCAGTATTTT,CASSSGVSTDTQYF
TRBJ2-5,TRBD2,TRBV4-3,-,TGCGCCAGCAGCCAAGATCCAGCGGGGGGCCTCCAAGAGACCCAGTACTTC,CASSQDPAGGLQETQYF
TRBJ1-6,TRBD1,TRBV5-4,-,TGTGCCAGCAGCTCGGACAGGGTTGAATCACCCCTCCACTTT,CASSSDRVESPLHF
TRBJ2-3,-,TRBV6-1,-,TGTGCCAGCAGTTTGACAACAGATACGCAGTATTTT,CASSLTTDTQYF
TRBJ1-6,-,TRBV7-3,-,TGTGCCAGCAGCCGTACTACAGGAGGGAATTCACCCCTCCACTTT,CASSRTTGGNSPLHF
TRBJ1-6,-,TRBV7-3,-,TGTGCCAGCAGCTCCGATGACAGAACGGGAGCCCTCCACTTT,CASSSDDRTGALHF
TRBJ1-1,-,TRBV6-5,-,TGTGCCAGCAGTTACCGCCAACAGGGTAGGGGGACTGAAGCTTTCTTT,CASSYRQQGRGTEAFF
TRBJ2-5,TRBD2,TRBV18,-,TGTGCCAGCTCACCACCAGCGGGGGGAGAGACCCAGTACTTC,CASSPPAGGETQYF
TRBJ2-5,TRBD1,TRBV7-2,-,TGTGCCAGCAGCCTACAGGGGGGAAATCAAGAGACCCAGTACTTC,CASSLQGGNQETQYF
TRBJ2-6,-,TRBV28,-,TGTGCCAGCAGTTTGGGGGGCTCTGGGGCCAACGTCCTGACTTTC,CASSLGGSGANVLTF
TRBJ2-5,TRBD2,TRBV5-4,-,TGTGCCAGCAGCGCCTCGTCGCTAGCGGGGGGAAGGGGAGAGACCCAGTACTTC,CASSASSLAGGRGETQYF
TRBJ1-5,-,TRBV27,-,TGTGCCAGCAGTTTCATTATCGAGTGTAAACAGCCCCAGCATTTT,CASSFIIECKQPQHF
TRBJ1-4,-,TRBV7-2,once,TGTGCCAGCAGCCAAGGGAGGGGGTCGGATGAAAAACTGTTTTTT,CASSQGRGSDEKLFF